These 9 T cell receptor beta chains originate from one sample sequenced in a study of memory CD4+ T cells and cytomegalovirus serostatus (dated by TCRdb to between 2018 and 2021). Single viable CD3+CD4+CD8-CD45RO+ cells were sorted as memory CD4+ T cells on a FACSAria II. The library was made by the immunoSEQ multiplex PCR assay. In TCRdb, the immuneACCESS table is reduced to in-frame sequences with V and J assigned. These tables do not hold every clone; where another copy was compared, an unresolved V gene accounts for under half, and the others remain unexplained. For this sample the table gives fewer than 40,000 clones, of which roughly 85% were detected only once. The ten largest make up around 5.2% of the sample. Material: memory CD4+ T cells from blood. The receptors stem from an adult in good health and CMV-seropositive.

This sequence joins TRBV5-1 and TRBJ1-1, with D perhaps TRBD1 (6 bases). The CDR3 is 13 amino acids. Per the germline V gene, CDR1 is SGHRS and CDR2 is YFSETQ. The V end lost 2 bases, the J end lost 4 bases, and 9 bases lay between the germline ends. CDR3 bases: TGCGCCAGCAGCTTCGGACAGATCACTGAAGCTTTCTTT. Translated, it gives CASSFGQITEAFF.

The chain links TRBV7-6 to TRBJ1-3; no definite D call. Germline lookup yields CDR1 SGHVS and CDR2 FNYEAQ. CDR3 size: 16 residues. Trimming removed 5 bases at V and 0 bases at J, with 14 bases between. CDR3 amino acids: CASSPLHTGSGNTIYF. CDR3 DNA: TGTGCCAGCAGCCCACTCCACACGGGCTCTGGAAACACCATATATTTT.

This chain uses TRBV6-6 with TRBJ2-1; 9 nucleotides match TRBD1. CDR1 MNHNY and CDR2 SVGAGI come from the germline V gene (reference sequence). This CDR3 is built from 16 residues. The trim removed 7 bases at V and 12 bases at J, leaving 19 bases unmatched. The CDR3 region has the DNA TGTGCCAGCACGAACCCCCCGGGACAGGGCCCCAAGGGGCAGTTCTTC. Protein product: CASTNPPGQGPKGQFF.

By its share, this clone is medium-sized. J is TRBJ1-1 and V is TRBV5-1; D is ambiguous. CDR1 SGHRS and CDR2 YFSETQ come from the germline V gene. V was shortened by 2 bases and J by 3 bases, with 11 bases between the two germline ends. The CDR3 consists of 14 residues. The CDR3 DNA sequence: TGCGCCAGCAGCTTTGAGGGTGGGTACACTGAAGCTTTCTTT. Translated: CASSFEGGYTEAFF.

The chain couples TRBV27 to TRBJ2-3; D unclear. V was shortened by 2 bases and J by 0 bases, with 6 bases between the two germline ends. The CDR3 is 14 residues long. Germline CDR1 reads MNHEY; CDR2 reads SMNVEV (reference sequence). CDR3 residues: CASSLEHSTDTQYF. Written as DNA, the CDR3 is TGTGCCAGCAGTTTAGAACATAGCACAGATACGCAGTATTTT.

This clone was seen once. The chain combines TRBV5-4 with TRBJ2-1; D is uncertain. The CDR3 is 12 residues long. V was trimmed by 0 bases and J by 9 bases, leaving 7 bases between them. Germline loops: CDR1 SGHNT, CDR2 YYREEE (reference sequence). This chain's CDR3 is CASSLGWVEQFF. CDR3 coding DNA: TGTGCCAGCAGCTTGGGCTGGGTTGAGCAGTTCTTC.

The chain employs TRBV6-5 and TRBJ2-7; 11 positions match TRBD1. This CDR3 is built from 15 residues. Trimming removed 0 bases from V and 6 bases from J; junction bases left unmatched: 4. From germline, CDR1 is MNHEY and CDR2 SVGAGI. CDR3 in DNA: TGTGCCAGCAGTTACTCCCGGACAGGGGGCCTCGAGCAGTACTTC. Encoded protein: CASSYSRTGGLEQYF.

The chain has TRBV11-2 and TRBJ2-5; no clear D gene. There are 12 residues in the CDR3. Trimming removed 5 bases at V and 4 bases at J, with 8 bases between. CDR1 is SGHAT and CDR2 is FQNNGV in the germline V gene. The CDR3 spells CASSVSRETQYF. CDR3 sequence (DNA): TGTGCCAGCAGCGTTTCCCGAGAGACCCAGTACTTC.

This chain joins TRBV29-1 and TRBJ2-7; D is perhaps TRBD1 or TRBD2 (5 bases each). The CDR3 is 12 residues long. The ends were cut back, 6 bases at V and 4 bases at J, with 13 bases in the middle. The germline CDR1 and CDR2 sequences are SQVTM and ANQGSEA. The CDR3 bases are TGCAGCGTAATTAAGGGGAGTTACGAGCAGTACTTC. This gives the protein CSVIKGSYEQYF.